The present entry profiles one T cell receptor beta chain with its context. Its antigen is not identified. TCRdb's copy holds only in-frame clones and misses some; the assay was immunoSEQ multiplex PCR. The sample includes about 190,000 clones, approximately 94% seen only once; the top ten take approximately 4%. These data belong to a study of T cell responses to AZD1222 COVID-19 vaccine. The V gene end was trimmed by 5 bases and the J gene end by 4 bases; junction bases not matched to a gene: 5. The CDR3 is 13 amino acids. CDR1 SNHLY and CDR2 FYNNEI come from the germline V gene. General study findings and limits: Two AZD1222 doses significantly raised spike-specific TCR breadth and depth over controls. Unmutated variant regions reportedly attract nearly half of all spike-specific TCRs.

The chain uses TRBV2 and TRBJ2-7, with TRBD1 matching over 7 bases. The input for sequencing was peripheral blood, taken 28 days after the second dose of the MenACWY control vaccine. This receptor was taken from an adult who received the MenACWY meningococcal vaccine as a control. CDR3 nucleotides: TGTGCCAGCAGTACTACACAGGGGTACGAGCAGTACTTC. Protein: CASSTTQGYEQYF.